What follows are 10 T cell receptor beta chains derived from one specimen sequenced in a study of shared clonotypes between healthy human individuals. The table came from immunoSEQ multiplex PCR; TCRdb's copy has only in-frame clones and leaves some out. The sample consists of about 1.5 million clones, roughly 96% of them appearing once. The material sequenced was naive CD4+ T cells sorted from blood. Sample subset: CD45RA+ positively selected. These receptors originate from a man aged 25-40 years in good health.

The rearrangement uses TRBV14 and TRBJ1-5, with 11 bases fitting TRBD1. V shed 0 bases and J 1 base; nucleotides not matched to a gene: 8. CDR1 SGHDN and CDR2 FVKESK come from the germline V gene. The CDR3 is 19 amino acids. The CDR3 bases are TGTGCCAGCAGCCAAGACGATGGGACAGGGGGAGAGAGCAATCAGCCCCAGCATTTT. Amino acids: CASSQDDGTGGESNQPQHF.

The rearrangement joins TRBV7-9 to TRBJ1-5; 8 bases are a match to TRBD1. V lost 5 bases and J lost 7; bases outside the gene matches: 10. The CDR3 runs 15 residues. From germline, CDR1 is SEHNR and CDR2 FQNEAQ (reference sequence). DNA of the CDR3: TGTGCCAGCAGCAAAGACAGGGGAGGCGGACAGCCCCAGCATTTT. Amino acid sequence: CASSKDRGGGQPQHF.

The CDR3 bases are TGTGCCAGCAGCTTAGGCCTAACGGGGGGGAACTATGGCTACACCTTC. This gives the protein CASSLGLTGGNYGYTF. The genes are TRBV7-9 and TRBJ1-2; perhaps TRBD1 as D (5 bases). With 1 base removed from V and 2 bases from J, the gap between germline ends came to 14 bases. CDR1 and CDR2 from the germline V gene are SEHNR and FQNEAQ (reference sequence). The CDR3 runs 16 residues.

This clone was seen a single time. The genes are TRBV10-1 and TRBJ1-2, with a weak D call TRBD1 (5 bases). The CDR3 contains 15 residues. V was pared by 6 bases and J by 4 bases, with 18 bases between. From germline, CDR1 is WNHNN and CDR2 SYGVQD (reference sequence). The CDR3 DNA is TGCGCCAGCAGCGAGGGAAGGGGAGACGGCTATGGCTACACCTTC. Protein product: CASSEGRGDGYGYTF.

The chain links TRBV7-2 to TRBJ2-1; 8 bases fit TRBD2. Germline V gives CDR1 SGHTA, CDR2 FQGNSA. The V gene end was trimmed by 6 bases and the J gene end by 3 bases; junction bases not matched to a gene: 4. The CDR3 has 14 amino acids. The CDR3 region has the DNA TGTGCCAGCAGTTTTAGCGGGATCTACAATGAGCAGTTCTTC. Translating it yields CASSFSGIYNEQFF.

This clone was detected once. This chain links TRBV28 with TRBJ1-1; possible D gene TRBD1, 6 bases. The germline gives CDR1 MDHEN, CDR2 SYDVKM. The CDR3 is 15 residues long. V lost 3 bases, J lost 4 bases, and 15 bases lay in between. CDR3 protein: CASSFPGSRGTEAFF. CDR3 in DNA: TGTGCCAGCAGTTTCCCAGGCAGCAGGGGCACTGAAGCTTTCTTT.

This sequence joins TRBV5-1 and TRBJ2-5; D perhaps matches TRBD2 (6 bases). The V end lost 1 base, the J end lost 4 bases, and 26 bases lay between the germline ends. The germline V gene encodes CDR1 SGHRS and CDR2 YFSETQ. The CDR3 loop spans 19 amino acids. The DNA of the CDR3 is TGCGCCAGCAGCTTGTTGTTGGGGGGTGTGTGGGTGAACGGAGAGACCCAGTACTTC. This encodes CASSLLLGGVWVNGETQYF.

The rearrangement joins TRBV7-3 to TRBJ2-1, with D perhaps given as TRBD1 or TRBD2 (6 bases each). In germline, CDR1 is SGHTA, CDR2 FQGTGA. CDR3 length: 14 amino acids. V shed 6 bases and J shed 8 bases, with 17 bases lying between them. CDR3 DNA: TGTGCCAGCAGTCTTACAGGGACTCGGGATGAGCAGTTCTTC. It codes for CASSLTGTRDEQFF.

This clone has a single count. The chain carries TRBV19 and TRBJ2-1; 10 nucleotides line up with TRBD2. Germline V gene sequence: CDR1 LNHDA, CDR2 SQIVND (reference sequence). V gave up 5 bases and J gave up 4 bases; unmatched junction bases: 5. This CDR3 has 15 amino acids. Here the CDR3 DNA reads TGTGCCAGTAGTGAGCTAGCGGGAGAGTACAATGAGCAGTTCTTC. It encodes CASSELAGEYNEQFF.

As to this clone: Within the sample, other DNA sequences also encode this same CDR3. The chain combines TRBV11-3 with TRBJ2-3; TRBD2 matches 7 bases. This CDR3 has 14 residues. Germline loops: CDR1 SGHNT, CDR2 YENEEA. The junction had 3 bases not matched to a gene; V was cut back by 6 bases and J by 0 bases. CDR3 sequence (DNA): TGTGCCAGCAGTCTTAGCGGGAGCACAGATACGCAGTATTTT. Translation gives CASSLSGSTDTQYF.